The 19 T cell receptor beta chains below all came from one sample that was sequenced in a study of blood T cell dynamics during melanoma immunotherapy. Time point defined: week 3, after first cycle of checkpoint inhibitor. Here immunoSEQ multiplex PCR was the method, and the copy in TCRdb shows in-frame clones only, minus some. The sample includes about 8,400 clones, 85% of them seen just once. Sequenced here: blood, sampled from a patient treated with checkpoint blockade. These receptors originate from a human donor with melanoma.

This clone showed up just once. The chain has TRBV2 and TRBJ1-5, with TRBD1 matching over 7 bases. The CDR3 is made up of 15 amino acids. Per the germline V gene, CDR1 is SNHLY and CDR2 is FYNNEI. After removal of 4 bases from V and 0 bases from J, the junction contained 3 bases not matched to a gene. This chain's CDR3 is CASSGGQSSNQPQHF. The CDR3 coding sequence is TGTGCCAGCAGTGGGGGACAGTCTAGCAATCAGCCCCAGCATTTT.

The sample holds one count of this clone. The chain couples TRBV2 to TRBJ2-1; 10 bases are shared with TRBD2. Germline assignment: CDR1 SNHLY and CDR2 FYNNEI. The CDR3 totals 14 residues. The junction had 3 bases not matched to a gene; V was cut back by 3 bases and J by 7 bases. In DNA form, the CDR3 reads TGTGCCAGCAGTGATAGCGGGGGGCGTAATGAGCAGTTCTTC. It specifies CASSDSGGRNEQFF.

V usage is TRBV14 and J usage is TRBJ1-3; D possibly corresponds to TRBD1 (5 bases). Trimming cost V 9 bases and J 3 bases, with 12 bases left between them. The germline CDR1 and CDR2 sequences are SGHDN and FVKESK. This CDR3 spans 13 amino acids. The CDR3 DNA follows: TGTGCCAGTGCGTGGGGCGATGGAAACACCATATATTTT. Its protein is CASAWGDGNTIYF.

The gene calls are TRBV4-1 and TRBJ2-7; D call uncertain. The CDR3 loop spans 16 amino acids. The germline gives CDR1 MGHRA, CDR2 YSYEKL. V was pared by 3 bases and J by 4 bases, with 19 bases between. CDR3 in DNA: TGCGCCAGCAGCCATGTCGTCTTTAGGTTCGGGTACGAGCAGTACTTC. Translating gives CASSHVVFRFGYEQYF.

The chain recombines TRBV28 with TRBJ2-5; D perhaps matches TRBD1 (5 bases). The DNA matches TRBJ2-7 better at its end, which makes the J call doubtful. This CDR3 has 15 amino acids. Looked up from germline, CDR1 is MDHEN and CDR2 is SYDVKM. The CDR3 sequence is CASSLLGQGSYEQYF. CDR3 nucleotides: TGTGCCAGCAGTTTATTGGGCCAGGGAAGCTACGAGCAGTACTTC.

The J gene is TRBJ2-1, the V gene TRBV27; TRBD1 matches 8 bases. This CDR3 contains 15 residues. With V trimmed by 10 bases and J by 3 bases, 11 bases remained unmatched. Per germline, CDR1 MNHEY and CDR2 SMNVEV (reference sequence). Here the CDR3 reads CATSRTGLDYNEQFF. For the CDR3, the DNA is TGTGCCACCTCCCGGACAGGGTTAGACTACAATGAGCAGTTCTTC.

This chain joins TRBV7-3 and TRBJ2-7, with a weak D call TRBD2 (6 bases). This CDR3 spans 15 amino acids. Germline assignment: CDR1 SGHTA and CDR2 FQGTGA. The ends were cut back, 6 bases at V and 2 bases at J, with 17 bases in the middle. DNA of the CDR3: TGTGCCAGCAGTCCGGGCGGGGCGGAGGCCTACGAGCAGTACTTC. It yields the protein CASSPGGAEAYEQYF.

Note on this clone: The junction departs from the called germline gene at one end, perhaps through a read error. The J gene is TRBJ2-3, the V gene TRBV9, with unresolved D. CDR3 size: 14 residues. CDR1 is SGDLS, CDR2 YYNGEE, per germline. The CDR3 DNA reads TGTGCCAGCAGCCGGACGGAGATAACAGATACACAGTATTTT. It encodes CASSRTEITDTQYF.

The chain uses TRBV6-5 and TRBJ2-7; the match to TRBD1 covers 7 bases. Looked up from germline, CDR1 is MNHEY and CDR2 is SVGAGI. The CDR3 has 15 amino acids. The ends lost 7 bases at V and 3 bases at J; junction bases unmatched: 12. This chain's CDR3 is CASTKGAGGLYEQYF. CDR3 nucleotide sequence: TGTGCCAGCACCAAGGGGGCAGGGGGTCTCTACGAGCAGTACTTC.

The chain uses TRBV6-6 and TRBJ2-5; 10 bases match TRBD2. The better agreement between TRBJ2-7 and the DNA end casts doubt on the J call. Per the germline V gene, CDR1 is MNHNY and CDR2 is SVGAGI (reference sequence). This CDR3 contains 14 residues. For the CDR3, the DNA is TGTGCCAGCAGCCTTCTAGCGGGAGTCTACGAGCAGTACTTC. Its translation is CASSLLAGVYEQYF.

The gene calls are TRBV5-1 and TRBJ2-7; TRBD2 agrees at 12 bases. Per the germline V gene, CDR1 is SGHRS and CDR2 is YFSETQ. The CDR3 has 15 amino acids. The V and J ends lost 0 bases and 9 bases, in that order; junction bases with no gene match: 7. The CDR3 DNA is TGCGCCAGCAGCTTGGAATCTAGCGGGAGGGATGGGCAGTACTTC. Amino acids: CASSLESSGRDGQYF.

This sequence joins TRBV7-6 and TRBJ1-1, with D uncertain. The germline V gene has CDR1 SGHVS and CDR2 FNYEAQ. The CDR3 loop spans 14 amino acids. V lost 2 bases to trimming and J lost 0 bases, with 7 bases between them. The CDR3 nucleotides are TGTGCCAGCAGCTTATGGGGAGTGAACACTGAAGCTTTCTTT. Amino acid sequence: CASSLWGVNTEAFF. The whole variable domain, remainder taken from reference TRBV7-6 and TRBJ1-1, is GAGVSQSPRYKVTKRGQDVALRCDPISGHVSLYWYRQALGQGPEFLTYFNYEAQQDKSGLPNDRFSAERPEGSISTLTIQRTEQRDSAMYRCASSLWGVNTEAFFGQGTRLTVV.

The rearrangement joins TRBV29-1 to TRBJ2-7; D remains unclear. The CDR3 extends over 14 amino acids. Trimming shortened V by 7 bases and J by 5 bases, and 21 bases separated the two germline ends. The V gene's germline CDR1 is SQVTM and CDR2 ANQGSEA. The CDR3 sequence: CSGSFDPKGNEQYF. The CDR3 coding sequence is TGCAGCGGGTCCTTTGATCCAAAAGGCAACGAGCAGTACTTC.

V usage is TRBV28 and J usage is TRBJ2-7; D perhaps matches TRBD2 (6 bases). The CDR3 runs 15 residues. With 3 bases removed from V and 5 bases from J, the gap between germline ends came to 17 bases. Germline V gives CDR1 MDHEN, CDR2 SYDVKM. The CDR3 nucleotides read TGTGCCAGCAGTTTTGGGTGGACTACGGCTCACGAGCAGTACTTC. This gives the protein CASSFGWTTAHEQYF. The full variable domain, its missing parts supplied by reference TRBV28 and TRBJ2-7, is DVKVTQSSRYLVKRTGEKVFLECVQDMDHENMFWYRQDPGLGLRLIYFSYDVKMKEKGDIPEGYSVSREKKERFSLILESASTNQTSMYLCASSFGWTTAHEQYFGPGTRLTVT.

This clone was observed a single time. This chain links TRBV7-9 with TRBJ2-1; 13 bases map to TRBD2. The CDR3 consists of 16 residues. CDR1 and CDR2 (germline): SEHNR, FQNEAQ (reference sequence). Trimming cost V 2 bases and J 6 bases; bases outside gene matches: 4. This CDR3 is CASSLQGLAGSNEQFF. The CDR3 nucleotides are TGTGCCAGCAGCTTACAGGGACTAGCGGGATCCAATGAGCAGTTCTTC.

The chain carries TRBV21-1 and TRBJ1-2. TRBV21-1 is noted as a pseudogene. There are 16 residues in the CDR3. The CDR3: CASSPDAQVADYGYTF. The CDR3 nucleotides are TGTGCCAGCAGCCCCGACGCTCAGGTGGCGGACTATGGCTACACCTTC.

V and J are TRBV7-3 and TRBJ2-7, with a tentative D call TRBD2 (7 bases). The CDR3 spans 14 residues. Trimming shortened V by 4 bases and J by 5 bases, and 15 bases separated the two germline ends. From germline, CDR1 is SGHTA and CDR2 FQGTGA. The CDR3 DNA is TGTGCCAGCAGCTCTGAAGGGAGGGGGGACGAGCAGTACTTC. The encoded protein is CASSSEGRGDEQYF.

CDR3: CASSERGGGGELFF. The CDR3 DNA reads as TGTGCCAGCAGTGAACGGGGGGGCGGCGGGGAGCTGTTTTTT. J is TRBJ2-2 and V is TRBV2; 8 bases match TRBD2. Trimming took 2 bases from V and 7 from J; bases not matched to a gene: 3. The V gene's germline CDR1 is SNHLY and CDR2 FYNNEI. The CDR3 has 14 residues. Drawing the rest from reference TRBV2 and TRBJ2-2, the complete variable domain is EPEVTQTPSHQVTQMGQEVILRCVPISNHLYFYWYRQILGQKVEFLVSFYNNEISEKSEIFDDQFSVERPDGSNFTLKIRSTKLEDSAMYFCASSERGGGGELFFGEGSRLTVL.

The chain joins TRBV7-2 to TRBJ1-2, with D maybe TRBD1 (6 bases). This CDR3 is 14 amino acids long. Germline CDR1 reads SGHTA; CDR2 reads FQGNSA. Trimming cost V 4 bases and J 4 bases, with 13 bases left between them. CDR3: CASSSVTGTYGYTF. The CDR3 bases are TGTGCCAGCAGCTCCGTTACAGGGACCTATGGCTACACCTTC.